The present TCR beta chain was sequenced within a study of human T cells and chemical hapten exposure. TCRdb reprocessed the RACE reads with MiXCR, giving one entry per CDR3 protein. The table includes 100,000 or so distinct CDR3 sequences, approximately 11% detected once. The study, taken as a whole, reports: Expanded TCRs formed significantly more large CDR3 similarity clusters than controls. PT1 expanded TCR numbers rose with patch test score.

The time point denotes: patch test 1, 2 weeks after DPC sensitization. The treatment was: therapeutic diphenylcyclopropenone sensitization with weekly scalp DPC. Donors, patients with alopecia ranging from 18 to 70 years old and judged suitable for DPC, provided samples. This clonotype appeared many times. Its antigen is not identified. This receptor was obtained from a woman aged 40 to 50 with alopecia areata. Some clones in this sample may be carry-over from other donors' samples. Specimen: whole blood, collected in connection with sensitization to the hapten diphenylcyclopropenone (DPC).

CDR3 DNA: TGCAGTGCTAGTGAGTCCCCGCGGAACATTCAGTACTTC. This sequence encodes CSASESPRNIQYF. V gene TRBV20-1 combines with J gene TRBJ2-4, with unresolved D. This CDR3 has 13 amino acids. Trimming took 3 bases from V and 7 from J, leaving 13 bases between them. CDR1 DFQATT and CDR2 SNEGSKA come from the germline V gene (reference sequence).